The 10 T cell receptor beta chains listed next were all sequenced from one sample in a study of T cell repertoires in cytomegalovirus infection. TCRdb called the reads again in MiXCR, with one record for every CDR3 protein. Here the sample spans about 140,000 distinct CDR3 sequences, 32% being singletons. No antigen has been identified for these receptors. Sample: CD8+ T cells from cultured PBMCs, taken from culture after CMV antigen stimulation. The receptors here all came from a human donor in good health (CMV status not recorded). Some clones in this sample may be carry-over from other donors' samples.

The gene calls are TRBV7-2 and TRBJ2-7; 7 bases match TRBD1. Germline CDR1 and CDR2: SGHTA and FQGNSA. J lost 5 bases, V lost 4 bases, and 8 bases had no gene match. CDR3 length: 14 amino acids. CDR3 protein: CASSWGQRRNEQYF. CDR3 nucleotides: TGTGCCAGCAGCTGGGGACAGAGGAGGAACGAGCAGTACTTC.

This chain connects TRBV29-1 to TRBJ2-1; 8 bases match TRBD2. The junction had 5 bases not matched to a gene; V was cut back by 4 bases and J by 0 bases. The CDR3 loop spans 15 amino acids. Germline V gene sequence: CDR1 SQVTM, CDR2 ANQGSEA. CDR3 sequence (DNA): TGCAGCGTTGTCGGGGGGGTGAGCTCCTACAATGAGCAGTTCTTC. This gives the protein CSVVGGVSSYNEQFF.

This rearrangement joins TRBV4-2 to TRBJ1-6, with D perhaps matching TRBD1 (6 bases). The V end was cut by 3 bases, the J end by 3 bases, with 9 bases between. CDR1 and CDR2 (germline): LGHNA, YNFKEQ. This CDR3 is built from 15 residues. CDR3 protein: CASSQADSYNSPLHF. The CDR3 coding sequence is TGTGCCAGCAGCCAGGCGGACAGCTATAATTCACCCCTCCACTTT.

This clonotype was seen once. This rearrangement joins TRBV27 to TRBJ1-2, with D unresolved. Germline CDR1 reads MNHEY; CDR2 reads SMNVEV (reference sequence). Trimming took 8 bases from V and 2 from J, leaving 12 bases between them. The CDR3 totals 13 residues. CDR3 in amino acids: CASGPTVNYGYTF. CDR3 in DNA: TGTGCCAGCGGGCCTACAGTGAACTATGGCTACACCTTC.

A single count supports this clonotype. The chain couples TRBV11-2 to TRBJ1-1, with no clear D. The germline CDR1 and CDR2 sequences are SGHAT and FQNNGV. This CDR3 contains 15 residues. V was pared by 0 bases and J by 3 bases, with 11 bases between. This CDR3 is CASSLDEGVDTEAFF. CDR3 bases: TGTGCCAGCAGCTTAGATGAGGGAGTTGACACTGAAGCTTTCTTT.

This clonotype was detected only a few times. The chain joins TRBV7-2 to TRBJ2-5, with TRBD1 matching over 7 bases. After removal of 2 bases from V and 2 bases from J, the junction contained 2 bases not matched to a gene. CDR3 size: 14 residues. The germline gives CDR1 SGHTA, CDR2 FQGNSA. The CDR3 reads CASSLRDSQETQYF. The CDR3 nucleotides are TGTGCCAGCAGCTTAAGGGACAGTCAAGAGACCCAGTACTTC.

Only a few counts were recorded for this clonotype. The chain joins TRBV11-2 to TRBJ2-1, with TRBD2 identical over 12 bases. Trimming took 4 bases from V and 8 from J; bases not matched to a gene: 12. The germline V gene has CDR1 SGHAT and CDR2 FQNNGV. The CDR3 length is 17 residues. The CDR3 region has the DNA TGTGCCAGCAGCTCCCCTCCCGGGGGACTAGCGGGTCATGAGCAGTTCTTC. This codes for CASSSPPGGLAGHEQFF. The complete variable domain, with remaining parts taken from reference TRBV11-2 and TRBJ2-1, reads EAGVAQSPRYKIIEKRQSVAFWCNPISGHATLYWYQQILGQGPKLLIQFQNNGVVDDSQLPKDRFSAERLKGVDSTLKIQPAKLEDSAVYLCASSSPPGGLAGHEQFFGPGTRLTVL.

This sequence joins TRBV7-3 and TRBJ2-5, with D hard to call. Germline V gene data show CDR1 as SGHTA and CDR2 as FQGTGA. The CDR3 has 15 residues. With 1 base removed from V and 4 bases from J, the gap between germline ends came to 13 bases. The CDR3: CASSLNSHDGETQYF. The DNA for the CDR3 is TGTGCCAGCAGCTTAAATTCCCACGATGGAGAGACCCAGTACTTC.

V usage is TRBV27 and J usage is TRBJ2-7; D is unresolved. Germline V CDR1 and CDR2: MNHEY, SMNVEV (reference sequence). The CDR3 runs to 12 residues. Between the trimmed V and J ends, which lost 8 bases and 3 bases, there was a span of 11 bases. This CDR3 is CASGLGHYEQYF. DNA of the CDR3: TGTGCCAGCGGATTGGGTCACTACGAGCAGTACTTC.

The V call is TRBV20-1, the J call TRBJ2-7; 7 nucleotides line up with TRBD1. The CDR3 is made up of 16 amino acids. CDR1 and CDR2 from the germline V gene are DFQATT and SNEGSKA (reference sequence). V was clipped by 4 bases and J by 3 bases; unmatched bases: 15. CDR3 in DNA: TGCAGTGCTAAGAAAGCAGGGCAGGGGGTGGGCTACGAGCAGTACTTC. Amino acids: CSAKKAGQGVGYEQYF.